A selection of T cell receptor beta chains follows, all from one sample in a study of cytomegalovirus exposure and HLA in healthy donors. TCRdb keeps only in-frame clones here, not all; method: immunoSEQ multiplex PCR. Among tens of thousands of clones listed, roughly 79% were seen once. Source material: PBMCs. Receptors originate from a woman in her 30s in good health and CMV-seronegative. The CDR3 runs from the conserved cysteine through the conserved F or W. Fields, in order: V gene, CDR3 length, J gene, D gene, CDR3 DNA, CDR3 protein. A D gene is named only where the DNA matches it firmly.

TRBV5-1	14	TRBJ2-2	-	TGCGCCAGCAGCCGGAGCTCGAACACCGGGGAGCTGTTTTTT	CASSRSSNTGELFF
TRBV7-3	13	TRBJ2-5	TRBD1	TGTGCCAGCAGCTCGGGACAGGAAGAGACCCAGTACTTC	CASSSGQEETQYF
TRBV11-2	15	TRBJ2-7	TRBD1	TGTGCCAGCAGCTTAGTTGGGACAGAGCGGTACGAGCAGTACTTC	CASSLVGTERYEQYF
TRBV2	14	TRBJ2-3	TRBD2	TGTGCCAGGGGGGAGAGCGGGAGGTGGGATACGCAGTATTTT	CARGESGRWDTQYF
TRBV28	15	TRBJ2-7	TRBD2	TGTGCCAGCAGTTTGGGGGGGGTGAGCTCCTACGAGCAGTACTTC	CASSLGGVSSYEQYF
TRBV4-1	15	TRBJ2-7	TRBD1	TGCGCCAGCAGCCAAAACCTCGGACAGGGCTACGAGCAGTACTTC	CASSQNLGQGYEQYF
TRBV5-4	16	TRBJ2-1	-	TGTGCCAGCAGCTTAGGCGGACAAGGGCCCCTGAAACCCCAGTTCTTC	CASSLGGQGPLKPQFF
TRBV19	13	TRBJ2-7	-	TGTGCCAGTAGCGGCGTCCTGAGGGGGGAGCAGTACTTC	CASSGVLRGEQYF
TRBV5-4	14	TRBJ2-5	-	TGTGCCAGCAGCCCGAGGGATGCAGTGGAGACCCAGTACTTC	CASSPRDAVETQYF
TRBV6-5	15	TRBJ2-2	-	TGTGCCAGCAGCCTGCTCGGTTTGAACACCGGGGAGCTGTTTTTT	CASSLLGLNTGELFF
TRBV6-5	16	TRBJ1-5	-	TGTGCCAGCAGTTACTTCCCTAGGGGTGGCAATCAGCCCCAGCATTTT	CASSYFPRGGNQPQHF
TRBV7-2	14	TRBJ2-5	-	TGTGCCAGCAGCCCCCGGCGGTCCGGGGAGACCCAGTACTTC	CASSPRRSGETQYF
TRBV10-3	14	TRBJ2-7	-	TGTGCCATCAGTGAGTCACAGGGAGCCTACGAGCAGTACTTC	CAISESQGAYEQYF
TRBV5-1	15	TRBJ2-2	-	TGCGCCAGCAGCCCTCAGGACAGTTCCACCGGGGAGCTGTTTTTT	CASSPQDSSTGELFF